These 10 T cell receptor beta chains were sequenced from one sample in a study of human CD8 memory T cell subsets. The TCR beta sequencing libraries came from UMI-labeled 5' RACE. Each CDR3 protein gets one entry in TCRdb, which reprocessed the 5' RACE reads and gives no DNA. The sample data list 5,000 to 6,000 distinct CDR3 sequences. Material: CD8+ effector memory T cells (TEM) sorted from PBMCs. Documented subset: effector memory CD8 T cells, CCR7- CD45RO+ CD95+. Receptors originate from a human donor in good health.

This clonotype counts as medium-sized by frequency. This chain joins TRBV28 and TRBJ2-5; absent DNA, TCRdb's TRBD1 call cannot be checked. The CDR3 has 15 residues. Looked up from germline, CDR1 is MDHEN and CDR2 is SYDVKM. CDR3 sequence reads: CASSFTGLEGETQYF.

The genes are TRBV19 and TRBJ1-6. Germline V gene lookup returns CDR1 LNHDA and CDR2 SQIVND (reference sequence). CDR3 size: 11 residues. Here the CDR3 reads CASSIDGTLHF.

CDR3 region: CASSFGSIAEAFF. The V and J genes are TRBV12-3 or TRBV12-4 and TRBJ1-1. The CDR3 extends over 13 amino acids.

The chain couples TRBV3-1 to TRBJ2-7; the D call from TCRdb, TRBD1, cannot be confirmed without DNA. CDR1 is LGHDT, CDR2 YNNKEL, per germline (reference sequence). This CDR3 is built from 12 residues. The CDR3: CASSPTGYEQYF.

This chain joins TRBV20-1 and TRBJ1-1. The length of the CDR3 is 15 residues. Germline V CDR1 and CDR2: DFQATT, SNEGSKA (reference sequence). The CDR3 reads CSARDLEGRDTEAFF.

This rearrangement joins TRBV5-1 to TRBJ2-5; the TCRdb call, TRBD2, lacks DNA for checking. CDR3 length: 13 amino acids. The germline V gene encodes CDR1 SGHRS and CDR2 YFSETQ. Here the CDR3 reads CASSFGSGGTQYF. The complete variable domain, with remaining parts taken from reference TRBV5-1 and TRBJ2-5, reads KAGVTQTPRYLIKTRGQQVTLSCSPISGHRSVSWYQQTPGQGLQFLFEYFSETQRNKGNFPGRFSGRQFSNSRSEMNVSTLELGDSALYLCASSFGSGGTQYFGPGTRLLVL.

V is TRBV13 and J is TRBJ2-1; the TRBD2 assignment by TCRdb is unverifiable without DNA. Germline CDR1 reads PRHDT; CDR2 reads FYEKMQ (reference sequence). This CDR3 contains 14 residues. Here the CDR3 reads CASSPGLAGDEQFF. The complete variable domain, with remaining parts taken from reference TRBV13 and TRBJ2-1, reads AAGVIQSPRHLIKEKRETATLKCYPIPRHDTVYWYQQGPGQDPQFLISFYEKMQSDKGSIPDRFSAQQFSDYHSELNMSSLELGDSALYFCASSPGLAGDEQFFGPGTRLTVL.

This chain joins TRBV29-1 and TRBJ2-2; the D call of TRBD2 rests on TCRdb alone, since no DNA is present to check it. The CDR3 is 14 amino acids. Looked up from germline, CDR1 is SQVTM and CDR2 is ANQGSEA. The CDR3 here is CSVRTSGDTGELFF.

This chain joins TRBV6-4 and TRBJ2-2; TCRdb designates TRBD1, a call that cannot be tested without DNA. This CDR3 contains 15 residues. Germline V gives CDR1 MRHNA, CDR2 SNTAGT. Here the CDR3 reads CASRPRDGATGELFF.

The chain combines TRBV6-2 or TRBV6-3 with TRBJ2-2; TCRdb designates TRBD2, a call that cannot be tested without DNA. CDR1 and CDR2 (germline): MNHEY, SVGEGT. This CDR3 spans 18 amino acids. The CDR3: CASSYGTSGRENTGELFF.